This T cell receptor (beta chain) is from a study of T cell responses to AZD1222 COVID-19 vaccine. Using immunoSEQ multiplex PCR, the repertoire was profiled, and TCRdb retains in-frame clones only, with some absent. Of tens of thousands of clones listed, around four fifths are singletons. The V end was cut by 6 bases, the J end by 8 bases, with 17 bases between. CDR3 size: 13 residues. Germline CDR1 SGDLS, CDR2 YYNGEE. The chain recombines TRBV9 with TRBJ1-2, with D possibly being TRBD1 (5 bases). The TCR originated in an adult in good health. The source was peripheral blood, collected on day 0 of AZD1222 vaccination. CDR3 amino acids: CASTPLGRGGYTF. DNA for the CDR3: TGTGCCAGCACGCCGCTGGGACGAGGAGGCTACACCTTC.